This T cell receptor beta chain appears in the sequencing data of a study of OX40 agonist ivuxolimab in advanced cancers. The wider study: Eligibility admitted prior anti-PD-1, anti-PD-L1 or anti-CTLA-4 therapy; about 42% had some.

This CDR3 region has 16 residues. CDR1 and CDR2 (germline): GTSNPN, SVGIG (reference sequence). The junction had 6 bases not matched to a gene; V was cut back by 3 bases and J by 1 base. The data were produced by immunoSEQ multiplex PCR, yet TCRdb's version contains in-frame clones alone and is incomplete. The data show 25,000 to 30,000 clones, with nearly 95% seen just once and 8% to 9.5% held by the top ten. Study-level results: Partial responders receiving 0.1-3.0 mg/kg showed among the lowest clonal expansion. More expanded clones were seen, on average, in CD8+ T cells than in CD4+.

Comment on this clone: What it recognizes is unknown.

Sequenced here: CD4+ or CD8+ T cells sorted from blood, sampled in a trial of the OX40 agonist ivuxolimab. The clonotype originates from an adult with an advanced solid tumor such as melanoma, head and neck, liver or kidney cancer. The V and J genes are TRBV30 and TRBJ2-3; 11 bases line up with TRBD2. The CDR3 sequence: CAWRKLAGVGTDTQYF. The CDR3 region has the DNA TGTGCCTGGAGAAAACTAGCGGGAGTTGGCACAGATACGCAGTATTTT.